The clone carrying this T cell receptor beta chain occurred a few times. The antigen is not known. This sample was included in a study of T cells in Graves' hyperthyroidism and ophthalmopathy. Study-level findings and limits: Most thyroid clonotypes with frequency above 0.001 were detected in blood. With a median lead of around 5.9 months before onset, the model predicted ophthalmopathy.

The TCR beta CDR3 regions underwent amplification using RNA transcripts as the source. An initial round of RT-PCR targeting the TCR CDR3 relied on the HTBI primer set. TCRdb itself ran the multiplex PCR reads through MiXCR, one entry per CDR3 protein. The table includes about 380,000 distinct CDR3 sequences, approximately 18% detected once. The PBMCs were sourced from fresh peripheral blood (about 10 ml). The V gene's germline CDR1 is LGHNT and CDR2 FRNRAP. CDR3 length: 19 amino acids. Trimming left V 0 bases short and J 1 base short, with 19 bases between. The rearrangement links TRBV12-5 to TRBJ1-3; possible D gene TRBD1, 6 bases. The receptor comes from a man younger than 30 with Graves' ophthalmopathy. Sequencing was done on a sample of blood. CDR3 sequence (DNA): TGTGCTAGTGGTTTGGTACAGGGTGACACTGGAGAATCTGGAAACACCATATATTTT. Its translation: CASGLVQGDTGESGNTIYF.